This is a list of T cell receptor beta chains from one sample in a study of blood T cell repertoires in COVID-19. The protocol was immunoSEQ multiplex PCR, while the TCRdb copy is restricted to in-frame clones and leaves out a portion. This table holds over 250,000 clones, 80% to 90% found once. The sequencing sample was made of PBMCs or T cells enriched from blood (not recorded which). The receptors were sampled from a man younger than 40 with acute COVID-19. CDR3s leave out the opening cysteine and the closing phenylalanine or tryptophan.

>TRBV5-8|TRBJ2-2
ASSAYTGYGTGELF
>TRBV3-1/TRBV3-2|TRBJ1-6
ASSQGEGISLH
>TRBV6-5|TRBJ2-1
ASSSGGSYNEQF
>TRBV29-1|TRBJ2-5
SAGTGQETQY
>TRBV5-6|TRBJ2-1
ASSSTGGAYNEQF
>TRBV5-4|TRBJ1-4
ASSPGTGGSEKLF
>TRBV12-3/TRBV12-4|TRBJ1-1
ASSGQGATEAF
>TRBV7-9|TRBJ2-2
ASSSQPIQGPGELF
>TRBV28|TRBJ2-3
ASSSPGQGVGTDTQY
>TRBV6-1|TRBJ1-2
ASSETGGYGYT
>TRBV19|TRBJ1-5
AARGQGNQPQH
>TRBV19|TRBJ2-2
ASIRRPSGNTGELF
>TRBV5-4|TRBJ2-1
ASAPRGGPGEQF
>TRBV29-1|TRBJ1-1
SAKTDSLRAAEAF
>TRBV5-1|TRBJ1-4
ASSSLATNEKLF
>TRBV5-1|TRBJ1-2
ASREGTGGFYGYT
>TRBV6-2/TRBV6-3|TRBJ1-1
ASSYNNREMNTEAF
>TRBV27|TRBJ2-1
ASSYGGNEQF
>TRBV6-1|TRBJ1-5
ASSAQQVAVSRNQPQH
>TRBV3-1/TRBV3-2|TRBJ1-4
ASSQAGDGEKLF
>TRBV29-1|TRBJ2-1
SVESRPNEQF
>TRBV12-3/TRBV12-4|TRBJ1-2
ASRYRGDYGYT
>TRBV4-3|TRBJ1-2
ASSQVSQGHPRGYT
>TRBV2|TRBJ2-4
ASHAGVAKNIQY
>TRBV19|TRBJ1-1
ASIRLTLVPEAF
>TRBV28|TRBJ2-1
ASSLSRGVREQF
>TRBV7-9|TRBJ2-4
ASSLSGDDAKNIQY
>TRBV6-6|TRBJ1-5
ASSPGTGALLYNQPQH
>TRBV2|TRBJ2-2
ASRGDRFDEELF
>TRBV5-8|TRBJ1-4
ASSLDRGISNEKLF
>TRBV18|TRBJ2-1
ASAGLAQGSEQF
>TRBV6-2/TRBV6-3|TRBJ2-3
ASSYSRLSDTQY
>TRBV6-5|TRBJ1-1
ASSYDRGGSEAF
>TRBV4-2|TRBJ2-1
ASTSGTHNEQF
>TRBV5-1|TRBJ2-5
ASSLVRTSGGLETQY
>TRBV19|TRBJ1-2
ASSSPGGNGYT
>TRBV2|TRBJ1-4
ASKKGYEKLF
>TRBV7-8|TRBJ1-6
ASSQDSHPKYSPLH
>TRBV6-5|TRBJ2-2
ASSYSGVVTGELF
>TRBV28|TRBJ1-2
ASTRLSEGYT